Listed below are T cell receptor beta chains from one sample, sequenced in a study of shared T cell receptors in the human thymus. Assay used: immunoSEQ multiplex PCR; TCRdb lists only in-frame clones, some missing. The repertoire holds hundreds of thousands of clones, with around nine tenths as singletons. The sample also formed part of further work on human thymus T cells.

Sequenced sample: thymocytes. These receptors were collected from a boy in the first two years of life with a congenital heart defect. The CDR3 runs from the conserved cysteine through the conserved F or W. The D gene is left open where the match is weak. Rows may omit the clone size; those that give it use once, few, many or a size class.

V,D,size,J,CDR3,DNA
TRBV7-8,TRBD2,-,TRBJ2-2,CASSTPGEAGGRTGELFF,TGTGCCAGCAGTACCCCGGGGGAAGCGGGAGGTCGCACCGGGGAGCTGTTTTTT
TRBV7-7,TRBD2,-,TRBJ2-1,CASSSGTSGSREQFF,TGTGCTAGCAGCTCTGGGACTAGCGGGAGTCGGGAGCAGTTCTTC
TRBV4-1,TRBD1,-,TRBJ1-1,CASSLRTGGASTEAFF,TGCGCCAGCAGCCTCAGGACAGGGGGCGCATCCACTGAAGCTTTCTTT
TRBV12-5,-,-,TRBJ2-7,CASGAPADEQYF,TGTGCTAGTGGTGCCCCAGCGGACGAGCAGTACTTC
TRBV28,TRBD2,-,TRBJ2-3,CASSLAGGADTQYF,TGTGCCAGCAGTCTAGCGGGAGGCGCAGATACGCAGTATTTT
TRBV27,TRBD1,-,TRBJ2-5,CASSWSGQVKETQYF,TGTGCCAGCAGTTGGTCGGGACAGGTCAAAGAGACCCAGTACTTC
TRBV6-5,-,-,TRBJ2-2,CASRPRDGELFF,TGTGCCAGCAGACCACGGGACGGGGAGCTGTTTTTT
TRBV19,-,-,TRBJ1-5,CASSIQDTNNQPQHF,TGTGCCAGTAGTATTCAGGACACTAACAATCAGCCCCAGCATTTT
TRBV28,TRBD1,-,TRBJ2-6,CASSFETGSPGANVLTF,TGTGCCAGCAGTTTCGAGACAGGGTCCCCCGGGGCCAACGTCCTGACTTTC
TRBV5-4,TRBD2,-,TRBJ2-5,CASSLVLASGAERTQYF,TGTGCCAGCAGCTTGGTATTGGCTAGCGGGGCAGAGCGGACCCAGTACTTC
TRBV4-1,-,-,TRBJ1-5,CASSQAPGYSNQPQHF,TGCGCCAGCAGCCAAGCCCCGGGGTATAGCAATCAGCCCCAGCATTTT
TRBV5-1,-,-,TRBJ2-5,CASSLVRETQYF,TGCGCCAGCAGCTTGGTGAGAGAGACCCAGTACTTC
TRBV2,TRBD2,-,TRBJ2-7,CASRNISGSVGQYF,TGTGCCAGCAGGAATATTAGCGGGAGCGTGGGGCAGTACTTC
TRBV5-1,-,few,TRBJ2-7,CASSLGAGKTYEQYF,TGCGCCAGCAGCTTGGGTGCGGGTAAAACCTACGAGCAGTACTTC
TRBV4-1,TRBD2,-,TRBJ2-1,CASRGLAGGPGDEQFF,TGCGCCAGCAGAGGACTAGCGGGAGGCCCCGGGGATGAGCAGTTCTTC
TRBV30,-,-,TRBJ1-2,CAWRQFGENYGYTF,TGTGCCTGGAGGCAGTTCGGGGAGAACTATGGCTACACCTTC
TRBV6-1,-,-,TRBJ2-6,CASSVKQGRGANVLTF,TGTGCCAGCAGTGTTAAACAGGGGAGGGGGGCCAACGTCCTGACTTTC
TRBV5-6,TRBD2,-,TRBJ2-2,CASSGRTGSGRAGAGELFF,TGTGCCAGCAGCGGACGGACGGGGAGCGGGAGGGCCGGGGCCGGGGAGCTGTTTTTT
TRBV18,TRBD1,-,TRBJ2-1,CASSPPPTGYYNEQFF,TGTGCCAGCTCACCACCCCCGACAGGGTACTACAATGAGCAGTTCTTC
TRBV27,-,-,TRBJ2-2,CASSPHREPGELFF,TGTGCCAGCAGTCCCCACAGGGAGCCCGGGGAGCTGTTTTTT
TRBV4-1,TRBD1,once,TRBJ1-2,CASSQMDRGLGYTF,TGCGCCAGCAGCCAGATGGACAGGGGGCTTGGCTACACCTTC
TRBV6-5,-,-,TRBJ2-1,CASSYMGGEQFF,TGTGCCAGCAGTTACATGGGAGGTGAGCAGTTCTTC
TRBV5-1,TRBD2,-,TRBJ2-1,CASSLGGSGSPGEQFF,TGCGCCAGCAGCTTGGGTGGTAGCGGGTCCCCAGGGGAGCAGTTCTTC
TRBV27,TRBD2,-,TRBJ2-7,CASSAWTSGKGYEQYF,TGTGCCAGCAGTGCCTGGACTAGCGGGAAGGGCTACGAGCAGTACTTC
TRBV15,TRBD1,-,TRBJ2-1,CATSWGQRTYNEQFF,TGTGCCACCAGCTGGGGACAGAGAACGTACAATGAGCAGTTCTTC
TRBV6-5,-,-,TRBJ2-7,CASSYRDNTYEQYF,TGTGCCAGCAGTTATCGGGACAACACCTACGAGCAGTACTTC
TRBV11-2,TRBD1,-,TRBJ2-7,CASSLDHRGGNEQYF,TGTGCCAGCAGCTTAGATCACAGGGGTGGTAACGAGCAGTACTTC